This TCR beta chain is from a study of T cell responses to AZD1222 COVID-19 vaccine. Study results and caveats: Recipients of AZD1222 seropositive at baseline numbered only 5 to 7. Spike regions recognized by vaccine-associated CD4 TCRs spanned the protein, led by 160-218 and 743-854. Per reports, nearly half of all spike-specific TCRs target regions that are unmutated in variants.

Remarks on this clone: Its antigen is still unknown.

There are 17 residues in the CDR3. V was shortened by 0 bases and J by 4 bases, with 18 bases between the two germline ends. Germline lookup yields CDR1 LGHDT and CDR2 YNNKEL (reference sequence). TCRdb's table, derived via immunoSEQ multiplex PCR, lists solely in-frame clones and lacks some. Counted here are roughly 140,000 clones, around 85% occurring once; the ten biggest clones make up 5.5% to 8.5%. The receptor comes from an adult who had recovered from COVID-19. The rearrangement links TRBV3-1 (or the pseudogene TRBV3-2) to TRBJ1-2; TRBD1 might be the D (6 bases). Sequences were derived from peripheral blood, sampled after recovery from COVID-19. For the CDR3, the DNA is TGTGCCAGCAGCCAAGATGGGAGCGGGGGCCTCCCCTATGGCTACACCTTC. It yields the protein CASSQDGSGGLPYGYTF.